A selection of T cell receptor beta chains follows, all from one sample in a study of a mutant IDH1 vaccine in newly diagnosed glioma. These receptors' antigens are unknown. TCRdb's copy holds only in-frame clones and misses some; the assay was immunoSEQ multiplex PCR. The sample contains approximately 31,000 clones, around 80% of which appear only once. The starting material was PBMCs, obtained from a glioma patient whose treatment included an IDH1 peptide vaccine. These receptors all come from a woman under 30 with glioma. Both conserved end residues are trimmed from each CDR3. Part of the rows lack a size; the others show once, few, many or a class for expanded clones.

size,length,V,CDR3
-,12,TRBV11-3,ASSRSGAEAEQY
-,13,TRBV6-1,ASNLWPGQIYGYT
-,9,TRBV20-1,SASPWGEQF
-,12,TRBV5-1,ASSLVDRGNTIY
-,15,TRBV4-1,ASSQVKQQDGAYGYT
once,13,TRBV6-5,AIGGGRGLWYGYT
-,12,TRBV7-2,ASSLNEGTGELF
-,14,TRBV10-1,ASSEDLDLGNQPQH
-,14,TRBV7-9,ASSLDLAGVSDTQY
-,12,TRBV6-5,ASRTGTAGNTIY
-,14,TRBV5-5,ASSLDWAVGTGELF
-,11,TRBV10-3,AISDMATDTQY
-,14,TRBV5-1,ASSPGAGGLSPGYT
-,11,TRBV5-4,ASAGGDYNEQF
once,13,TRBV14,ASSQEWGVQETQY
-,14,TRBV19,ASSRTIDLTTDTQY
-,16,TRBV21-1,ASSKVGIFTLAKNIQY
-,11,TRBV6-9,ASGSQRPYEQY
-,12,TRBV6-1,ASNLPGPGNTIY
-,12,TRBV15,ATARGNSGNTIY
-,10,TRBV7-9,ASSLYQDTQY
-,12,TRBV2,ASSAVLGHQPQH
-,11,TRBV5-1,ASSGGNTGELF
-,12,TRBV4-1,ASRTQKGGNEQF
-,12,TRBV19,ASSIRTDTGELF
-,12,TRBV5-6,ASSSLGQPDTIY
-,12,TRBV5-6,ASYVGGSYNEQF
-,13,TRBV7-8,ASSFTSGFQETQY
-,11,TRBV5-4,ASSSKAPDEAF
-,13,TRBV5-1,ASSLRQGGHNEQF
-,13,TRBV11-3,ASSFSGLSTDTQY
-,12,TRBV30,AWSVQGPGNTIY
-,11,TRBV5-1,ASSLGRPNEQF
-,12,TRBV7-9,ASSSDRVASPLH
-,15,TRBV9,ASSPGTSGRAGLEQY
medium-sized,13,TRBV19,ASSRTSGDYNEQF
-,14,TRBV19,ASSGGFFQGGTEAF
-,10,TRBV29-1,SVRGQNYGYT
-,11,TRBV9,ASSGGQLYGYT
-,13,TRBV7-2,ASSLPNGDVDTQY
-,14,TRBV1,TSSLLGLFGGNGYT
-,13,TRBV9,ASSGSGSRTDTQY
-,13,TRBV5-1,ASSSSTASYNEQF
-,14,TRBV28,ASSFWQGTRGETQY
-,14,TRBV5-1,ASSSGLNTGGETQY
-,11,TRBV4-3,ASSPALNTEAF
-,14,TRBV7-9,ASSLGGPGQGYGYT
-,14,TRBV7-3,ASSPGLSGYTDTQY
-,12,TRBV7-6,ASRRTSGGETQY
once,11,TRBV29-1,SADLQDNYGYT
-,11,TRBV4-1,ASSHGTDAEAF
-,14,TRBV11-2,ASSLVRGTNAYEQY
once,11,TRBV11-3,ASSLKPNQPQH
-,14,TRBV7-9,ASSFRQGSGTGELF
few,10,TRBV30,AWREPERNAF
-,12,TRBV16,ASSPMGGAGEAF
-,16,TRBV7-6,ASSLYGTVPNSNYGYT